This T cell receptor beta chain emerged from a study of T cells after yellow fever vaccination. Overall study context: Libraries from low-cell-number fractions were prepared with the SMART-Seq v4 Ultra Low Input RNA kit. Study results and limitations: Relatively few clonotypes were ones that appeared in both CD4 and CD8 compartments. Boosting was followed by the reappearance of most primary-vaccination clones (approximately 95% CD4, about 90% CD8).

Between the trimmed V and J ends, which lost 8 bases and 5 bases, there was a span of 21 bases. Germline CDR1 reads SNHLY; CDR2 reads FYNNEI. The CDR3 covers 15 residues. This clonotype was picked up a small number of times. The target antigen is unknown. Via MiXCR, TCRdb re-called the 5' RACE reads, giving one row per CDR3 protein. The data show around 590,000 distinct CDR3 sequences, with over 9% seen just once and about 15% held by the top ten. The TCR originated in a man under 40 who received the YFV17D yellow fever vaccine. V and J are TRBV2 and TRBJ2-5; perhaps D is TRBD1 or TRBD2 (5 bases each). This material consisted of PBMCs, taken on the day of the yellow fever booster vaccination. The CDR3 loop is CASRTGGLSWETQYF. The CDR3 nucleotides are TGTGCCAGCCGTACTGGGGGTCTTTCCTGGGAGACCCAGTACTTC.